The rows below give T cell receptor beta chains drawn from one sample of a study of T cells in localized non-small cell lung cancer. Generated by immunoSEQ multiplex PCR, the TCRdb table keeps only in-frame clones and is missing some. The repertoire holds about 23,000 clones, with about 87% as singletons. Sequencing was performed on peripheral blood mononuclear cells, taken before any cancer treatment. The receptor set was obtained from a woman between 40 and 69 years old with stage III lung adenocarcinoma. CDR3s include the opening cysteine and the closing phenylalanine or tryptophan. The order of the fields is clone size, V gene, D gene, J gene, CDR3 protein, CDR3 DNA. D genes are given only for firm matches. The listing skips clone size in some rows; elsewhere it reads once, few, many or a size class.

>.|TRBV6-5|TRBD1|TRBJ1-6
CASRDGTGYSGPLHF
TGTGCCAGCAGGGACGGGACAGGGTATTCGGGGCCCCTCCACTTT
>few|TRBV28|.|TRBJ2-1
CASSFSGTYNEQFF
TGTGCCAGCAGTTTCTCTGGGACCTACAATGAGCAGTTCTTC
>.|TRBV9|.|TRBJ2-6
CASSVGGSYNVLTF
TGTGCCAGCAGCGTAGGGGGGAGCTACAACGTCCTGACTTTC
>.|TRBV11-3|.|TRBJ1-1
CASSLSMNTEAFF
TGTGCCAGCAGCTTATCTATGAACACTGAAGCTTTCTTT
>.|TRBV5-1|.|TRBJ2-7
CASSLYGTQGYEQYF
TGCGCCAGCAGCTTGTACGGGACCCAGGGATACGAGCAGTACTTC
>once|TRBV27|TRBD2|TRBJ2-5
CASSLWGSGRATETQYF
TGTGCCAGCAGTTTATGGGGCAGCGGGAGGGCCACAGAGACCCAGTACTTC
>.|TRBV29-1|TRBD1|TRBJ1-2
CSVDGTGGVNYGYTF
TGCAGCGTTGACGGGACAGGGGGCGTAAACTATGGCTACACCTTC
>.|TRBV5-1|.|TRBJ1-5
CASSLSGQRNQPQHF
TGCGCCAGCAGCTTATCGGGGCAGCGCAATCAGCCCCAGCATTTT
>.|TRBV7-2|TRBD1|TRBJ1-3
CASSRGQGTDGNTIYF
TGTGCCAGCAGCCGAGGACAGGGCACGGATGGAAACACCATATATTTT
>.|TRBV28|.|TRBJ2-7
CASSFSIGTPSYEQYF
TGTGCCAGCAGTTTTAGTATCGGGACACCTTCCTACGAGCAGTACTTC
>.|TRBV7-9|TRBD1|TRBJ2-3
CASSSHRGFTDTQYF
TGTGCCAGCAGCTCCCACAGGGGGTTCACAGATACGCAGTATTTT
>few|TRBV29-1|.|TRBJ1-2
CSGGDLNNYGYTF
TGCAGCGGCGGGGACTTAAATAACTATGGCTACACCTTC
>.|TRBV12-5|.|TRBJ1-2
CASGLGSGDGYGYTF
TGTGCTAGTGGTTTGGGGTCTGGGGACGGGTATGGCTACACCTTC
>.|TRBV11-2|.|TRBJ1-5
CASSLAPGQPQHF
TGTGCCAGCAGCTTAGCCCCCGGGCAGCCCCAGCATTTT
>.|TRBV2|.|TRBJ2-3
CARAQSSTDTQYF
TGTGCCAGGGCACAGTCTAGCACAGATACGCAGTATTTT
>.|TRBV2|TRBD2|TRBJ2-1
CASRPTSGYNEQFF
TGTGCCAGCAGGCCAACTAGCGGCTACAATGAGCAGTTCTTC
>.|TRBV5-1|.|TRBJ2-3
CASSLGYLQGESTDTQYF
TGCGCCAGCAGCTTGGGGTACTTACAGGGAGAGAGCACAGATACGCAGTATTTT
>.|TRBV5-1|.|TRBJ2-7
CASTDTYEQYF
TGCGCCAGCACCGATACCTACGAGCAGTACTTC
>.|TRBV5-6|.|TRBJ1-3
CASSLVTTLGSGNTIYF
TGTGCCAGCAGCTTGGTTACGACACTCGGCTCTGGAAACACCATATATTTT
>.|TRBV7-8|TRBD1|TRBJ1-1
CASSHGQGLDTEAFF
TGTGCCAGCAGCCATGGACAGGGCTTGGACACTGAAGCTTTCTTT
>.|TRBV5-6|.|TRBJ2-1
CASSRGYNEQFF
TGTGCCAGCAGCCGGGGGTACAATGAGCAGTTCTTC
>.|TRBV7-3|.|TRBJ2-3
CASSLVGGPADTQYF
TGTGCCAGCAGCTTGGTCGGGGGGCCGGCAGATACGCAGTATTTT
>.|TRBV5-1|TRBD1|TRBJ1-2
CASSSLPTDRAGYTF
TGCGCCAGCAGCTCCCTCCCTACAGACAGGGCTGGCTACACCTTC
>once|TRBV5-8|.|TRBJ2-2
CASSLVQQVTGELFF
TGTGCCAGCAGCTTGGTTCAGCAGGTCACCGGGGAGCTGTTTTTT
>.|TRBV13|TRBD2|TRBJ2-5
CASSPPTSGGAGETQYF
TGTGCCAGCAGCCCACCCACTAGCGGGGGGGCCGGAGAGACCCAGTACTTC
>.|TRBV5-6|TRBD1|TRBJ2-7
CASRGGLGYEQYF
TGTGCCAGCAGAGGGGGCTTGGGCTACGAGCAGTACTTC
>.|TRBV6-6|.|TRBJ1-2
CASTTQGRGYTF
TGTGCCAGCACCACACAGGGAAGAGGCTACACCTTC
>.|TRBV18|.|TRBJ2-3
CASSLAQGPQYF
TGTGCCAGCTCACTAGCACAGGGTCCGCAGTATTTT
>.|TRBV7-2|TRBD1|TRBJ1-1
CASSLVGQGATEAFF
TGTGCCAGCAGCTTAGTAGGACAGGGGGCCACTGAAGCTTTCTTT
>.|TRBV7-9|.|TRBJ2-3
CASSRESTHLQDTQYF
TGTGCCAGCAGCCGCGAGAGTACACACCTACAGGATACGCAGTATTTT
>.|TRBV7-9|TRBD1|TRBJ1-1
CASSLTGGITEAFF
TGTGCCAGCAGCTTAACAGGGGGCATCACTGAAGCTTTCTTT
>.|TRBV7-9|.|TRBJ2-1
CASSFPRPRTEQFF
TGTGCCAGCAGCTTCCCCCGACCCCGCACTGAGCAGTTCTTC
>few|TRBV27|TRBD2|TRBJ2-1
CASSLALLADRYNEQFF
TGTGCCAGCAGTTTAGCCCTACTAGCGGACCGATACAATGAGCAGTTCTTC
>.|TRBV6-1|TRBD1|TRBJ1-5
CASSEAIRGGDQPQHF
TGTGCCAGCAGTGAAGCGATCAGGGGGGGAGATCAGCCCCAGCATTTT
>.|TRBV6-1|.|TRBJ1-5
CASTAGPGGNQPQHF
TGTGCCAGCACCGCGGGGCCAGGTGGCAATCAGCCCCAGCATTTT
>.|TRBV13|.|TRBJ2-6
CASSLGGFGANVLTF
TGTGCCAGCAGCTTAGGGGGATTCGGGGCCAACGTCCTGACTTTC
>.|TRBV5-6|TRBD2|TRBJ2-7
CASSRPTSGRGYEQYF
TGTGCCAGCAGCCGCCCCACTAGCGGGAGAGGCTACGAGCAGTACTTC
>.|TRBV2|.|TRBJ2-5
CASSLGLRSETQYF
TGTGCCAGCAGCCTAGGACTGCGGTCGGAGACCCAGTACTTC
>.|TRBV7-8|.|TRBJ1-3
CASSLGPGGNTIYF
TGTGCCAGCAGCTTAGGCCCTGGCGGAAACACCATATATTTT
>.|TRBV19|.|TRBJ2-1
CASSTRYAYNEQFF
TGTGCCAGTAGTACCCGGTATGCGTACAATGAGCAGTTCTTC